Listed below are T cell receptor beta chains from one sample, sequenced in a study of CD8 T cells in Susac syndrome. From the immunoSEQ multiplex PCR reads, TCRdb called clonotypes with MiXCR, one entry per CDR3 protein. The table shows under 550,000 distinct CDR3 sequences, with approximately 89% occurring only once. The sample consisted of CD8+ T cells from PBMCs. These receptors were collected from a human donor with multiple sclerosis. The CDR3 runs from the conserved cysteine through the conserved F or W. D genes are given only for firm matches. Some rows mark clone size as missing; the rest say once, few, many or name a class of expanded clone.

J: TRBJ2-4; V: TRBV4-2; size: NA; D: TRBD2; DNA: TGTGCCAGCAGCCAAGCTGAGGGACTAACGTATGACATTCAGTACTTC; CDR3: CASSQAEGLTYDIQYF
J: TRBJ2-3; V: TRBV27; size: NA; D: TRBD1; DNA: TGTGCCAGCAGCCTTGGGCCGGACAGGGTCACAGATACGCAGTATTTT; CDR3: CASSLGPDRVTDTQYF
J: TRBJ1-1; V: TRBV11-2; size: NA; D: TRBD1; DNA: TGTGCCAGCCACCCTCCCGGGACAGGGGACACTGAAGCTTTCTTT; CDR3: CASHPPGTGDTEAFF
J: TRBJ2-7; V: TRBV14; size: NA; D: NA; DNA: TGTGCCAGCAGCCAAGATGAGGAGGGGTCGAGCTACGAGCAGTACTTC; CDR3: CASSQDEEGSSYEQYF
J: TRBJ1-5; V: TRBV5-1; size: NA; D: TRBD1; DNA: TGCGCCAGCAGCTTGGTAGCCAGGGGGGAATCCAATCAGCCCCAGCATTTT; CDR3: CASSLVARGESNQPQHF
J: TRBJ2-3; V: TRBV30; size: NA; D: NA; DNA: TGTGCCTGGAGTGTACAAAGCCCAGATACGCAGTATTTT; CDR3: CAWSVQSPDTQYF
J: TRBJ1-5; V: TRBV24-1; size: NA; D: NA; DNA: TGTGCCACCAGTCCAGGAGATAGCAATCAGCCCCAGCATTTT; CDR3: CATSPGDSNQPQHF
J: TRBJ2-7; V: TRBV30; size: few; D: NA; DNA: TGTGCCTGGGGGTCCTACGAGCAGTACTTC; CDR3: CAWGSYEQYF
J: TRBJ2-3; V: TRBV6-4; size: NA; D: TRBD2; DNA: TGTGCCAGCAGTGACTCCGCTAGCGGGGGCACAGATACGCAGTATTTT; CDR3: CASSDSASGGTDTQYF
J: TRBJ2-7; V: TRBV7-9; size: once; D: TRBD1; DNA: TGTGCCAGCAGCCCCCCCCGGGACAGACCCTACGAGCAGTACTTC; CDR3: CASSPPRDRPYEQYF
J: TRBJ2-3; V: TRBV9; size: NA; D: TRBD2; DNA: TGTGCCAGCAGCGTAGGTCTAGCGGCAGATACGCAGTATTTT; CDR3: CASSVGLAADTQYF
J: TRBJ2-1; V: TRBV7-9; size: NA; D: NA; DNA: TGTGCCAGCAGCCCACCGGGGCGGTCCTACAATGAGCAGTTCTTC; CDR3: CASSPPGRSYNEQFF
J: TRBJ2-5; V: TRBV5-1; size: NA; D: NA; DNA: TGCGCCAGCAGACCCTGGGGAGGCCCAGAGACCCAGTACTTC; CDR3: CASRPWGGPETQYF
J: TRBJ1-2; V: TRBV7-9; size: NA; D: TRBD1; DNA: TGTGCCAGCAGCGTAATGGGACAGGGAGAGACCCACTATGGCTACACCTTC; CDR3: CASSVMGQGETHYGYTF
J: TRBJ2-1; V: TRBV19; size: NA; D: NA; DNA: TGTGCCAGTAGTTCCCGCGACTGGAACAATGAGCAGTTCTTC; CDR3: CASSSRDWNNEQFF
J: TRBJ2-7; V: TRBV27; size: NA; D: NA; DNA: TGTGCCAGCAGTATTGCTAGCTCATTCAGGCGGGAGCAGTACTTC; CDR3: CASSIASSFRREQYF
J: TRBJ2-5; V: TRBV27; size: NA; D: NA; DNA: TGTGCCAGCAGTCCAAAATCCTCTCATCAGACCCAGTACTTC; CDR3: CASSPKSSHQTQYF
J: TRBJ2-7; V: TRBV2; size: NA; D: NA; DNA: TGTGCCAGCAGGTCGGGGTTATACGAGCAGTACTTC; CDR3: CASRSGLYEQYF
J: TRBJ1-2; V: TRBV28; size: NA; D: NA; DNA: TGTGCCAGCAGTTTAGACGAAATTAACTATGGCTACACCTTC; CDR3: CASSLDEINYGYTF
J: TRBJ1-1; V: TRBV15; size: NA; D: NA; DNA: TGTGCCACCAGCCAACCAGGGATTGAAGCTTTCTTT; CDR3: CATSQPGIEAFF
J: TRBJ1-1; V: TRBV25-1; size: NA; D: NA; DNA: TGTGCCAGCAGTGAATACACCGGGACACAGAACACTGAAGCTTTCTTT; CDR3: CASSEYTGTQNTEAFF
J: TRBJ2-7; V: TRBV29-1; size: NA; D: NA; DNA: TGCAGCGTTGAAGGGGACACCCCCTACGAGCAGTACTTC; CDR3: CSVEGDTPYEQYF
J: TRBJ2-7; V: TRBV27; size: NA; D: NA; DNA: TGTGCCAGCAGTTCGTCAGGGGAACTAGCATACGAGCAGTACTTC; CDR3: CASSSSGELAYEQYF
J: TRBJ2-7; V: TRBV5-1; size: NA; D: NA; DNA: TGCGCCAGCAGCTTGGAACCAGCTACCTACGAGCAGTACTTC; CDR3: CASSLEPATYEQYF
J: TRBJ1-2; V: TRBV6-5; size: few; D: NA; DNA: TGTGCCAGCCGGGACGGGTATGGCTACACCTTC; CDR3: CASRDGYGYTF
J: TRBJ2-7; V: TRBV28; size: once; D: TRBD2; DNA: TGTGCCAGCACCGGAGGGGCGGGAGCTCCCTACGAGCAGTACTTC; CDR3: CASTGGAGAPYEQYF
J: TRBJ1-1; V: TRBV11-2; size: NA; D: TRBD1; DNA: TGTGCCAGCAGCTTGTGGACAGGGAGGGGAGACACTGAAGCTTTCTTT; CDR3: CASSLWTGRGDTEAFF
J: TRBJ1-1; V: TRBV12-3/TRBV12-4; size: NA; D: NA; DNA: TGTGCCAGCAGTCGCGGACGGATCACTGAAGCTTTCTTT; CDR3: CASSRGRITEAFF
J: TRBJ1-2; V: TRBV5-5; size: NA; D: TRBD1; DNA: TGTGCCAGCAGATCGGACAGGTTGCTTTATGGCTACACCTTC; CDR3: CASRSDRLLYGYTF
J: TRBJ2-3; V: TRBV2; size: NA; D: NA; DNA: TGTGCCAGCAGTGAGGGGGCATCTAAAGATACGCAGTATTTT; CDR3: CASSEGASKDTQYF
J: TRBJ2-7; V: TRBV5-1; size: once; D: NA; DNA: TGCGCCAGCAGCTCGTTAGGAGGGGGCGAGCAGTACTTC; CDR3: CASSSLGGGEQYF
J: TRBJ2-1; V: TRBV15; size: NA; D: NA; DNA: TGTGCCACCAGCAGAGACACGACTGAGCAGTTCTTC; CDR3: CATSRDTTEQFF
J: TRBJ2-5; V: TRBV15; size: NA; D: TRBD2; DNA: TGTGCCACCAGCAAATTAGCGGGTGTGGGGCAAGAGACCCAGTACTTC; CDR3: CATSKLAGVGQETQYF
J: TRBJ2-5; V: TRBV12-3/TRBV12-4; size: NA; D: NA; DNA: TGTGCCAGCAGTTTCGTCGGCAGGGGGGAAGAGACCCAGTACTTC; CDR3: CASSFVGRGEETQYF
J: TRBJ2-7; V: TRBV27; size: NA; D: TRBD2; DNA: TGTGCCAGCAGTTTATTTAGCGGGGACGAGCAGTACTTC; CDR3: CASSLFSGDEQYF
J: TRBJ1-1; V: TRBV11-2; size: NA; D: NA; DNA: TGTGCCAGCAGCTTCTGGGCAGGCGATATGAACACTGAAGCTTTCTTT; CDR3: CASSFWAGDMNTEAFF
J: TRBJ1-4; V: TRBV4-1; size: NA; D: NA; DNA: TGCGCCAGCAGCCAAGAGCAGGGGTCGGGGGAAAAACTGTTTTTT; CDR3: CASSQEQGSGEKLFF
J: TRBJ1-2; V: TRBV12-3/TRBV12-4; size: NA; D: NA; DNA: TGTGCCAGCAGTTTCCGGGGGGAAGTCTATGGCTACACCTTC; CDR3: CASSFRGEVYGYTF
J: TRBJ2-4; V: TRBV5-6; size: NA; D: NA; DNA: TGTGCCAGCAGCTTCGTGGAACAGGGTAATTCCAAAAACATTCAGTACTTC; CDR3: CASSFVEQGNSKNIQYF
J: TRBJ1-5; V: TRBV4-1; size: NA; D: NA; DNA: TGCGCCAGCAGCCCCTGGGGGAATCAGCCCCAGCATTTT; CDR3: CASSPWGNQPQHF
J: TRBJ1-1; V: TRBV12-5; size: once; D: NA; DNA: TGTGCTAGTGGTTTCCTCCACCCGAACTCCAGGGAACGAGCTTTCTTT; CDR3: CASGFLHPNSRERAFF
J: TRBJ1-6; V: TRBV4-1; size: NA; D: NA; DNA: TGCGCCAGCAGCCAAGGAGGGACGGATAATTCACCCCTCCACTTT; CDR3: CASSQGGTDNSPLHF
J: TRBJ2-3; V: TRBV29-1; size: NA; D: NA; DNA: TGCAGCGCCGGACCCACAGATACGCAGTATTTT; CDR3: CSAGPTDTQYF
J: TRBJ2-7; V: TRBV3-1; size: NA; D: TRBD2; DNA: TGTGCCAGCAGCCAGGAAATAGCGGGGGGCCTAGACGAGCAGTACTTC; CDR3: CASSQEIAGGLDEQYF
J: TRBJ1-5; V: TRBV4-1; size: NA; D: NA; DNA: TGCGCCAGCAGCCAAGAAGGGGTTGCGAGCAATCAGCCCCAGCATTTT; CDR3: CASSQEGVASNQPQHF
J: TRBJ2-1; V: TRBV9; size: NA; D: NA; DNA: TGTGCCAGCAGCGTAGCGGAAATAGGTTACAATGAGCAGTTCTTC; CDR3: CASSVAEIGYNEQFF
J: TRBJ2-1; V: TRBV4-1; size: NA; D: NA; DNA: TGCGCCAGCAGCCAAGATTCTAGGGGAGGGCAGTTCTTC; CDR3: CASSQDSRGGQFF
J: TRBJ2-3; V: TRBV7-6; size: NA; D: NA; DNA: TGTGCCAGCAGCCACCTAGACAGAGACCTCACAGATACGCAGTATTTT; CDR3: CASSHLDRDLTDTQYF
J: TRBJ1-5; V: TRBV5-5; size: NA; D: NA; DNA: TGTGCCAGCAGCTTGGTTGTCAGTGTCAATCAGCCCCAGCATTTT; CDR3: CASSLVVSVNQPQHF
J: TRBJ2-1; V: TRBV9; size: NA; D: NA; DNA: TGTGCCAGCAGCGTACCCTCTACGGTCCGCTCCTACAATGAGCAGTTCTTC; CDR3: CASSVPSTVRSYNEQFF
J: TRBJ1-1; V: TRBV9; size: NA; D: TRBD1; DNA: TGTGCCAGCAGCGGAGGGACAGCCACCGGGGAAGCTTTCTTT; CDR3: CASSGGTATGEAFF
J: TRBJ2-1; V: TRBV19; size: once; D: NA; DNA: TGTGCCAGTAGCACGGGAGCTCTCTCCTACAATGAGCAGTTCTTC; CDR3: CASSTGALSYNEQFF
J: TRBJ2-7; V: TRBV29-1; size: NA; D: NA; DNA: TGCAGCGTCCGAGGGGTTCCCTCCTACGAGCAGTACTTC; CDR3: CSVRGVPSYEQYF